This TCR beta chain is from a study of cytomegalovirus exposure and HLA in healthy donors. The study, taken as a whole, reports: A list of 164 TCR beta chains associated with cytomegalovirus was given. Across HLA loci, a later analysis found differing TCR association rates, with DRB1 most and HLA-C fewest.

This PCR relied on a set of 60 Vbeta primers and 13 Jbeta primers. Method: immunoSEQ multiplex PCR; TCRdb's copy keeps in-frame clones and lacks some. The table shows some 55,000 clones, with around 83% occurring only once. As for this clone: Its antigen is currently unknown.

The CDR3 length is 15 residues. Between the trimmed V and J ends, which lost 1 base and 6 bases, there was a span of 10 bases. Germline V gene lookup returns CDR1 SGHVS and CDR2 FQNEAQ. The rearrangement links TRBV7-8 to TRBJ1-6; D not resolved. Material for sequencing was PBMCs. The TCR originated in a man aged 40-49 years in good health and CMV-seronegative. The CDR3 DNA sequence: TGTGCCAGCAGCTTAGAAGGACTGGTTAATTCACCCCTCCACTTT. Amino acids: CASSLEGLVNSPLHF.